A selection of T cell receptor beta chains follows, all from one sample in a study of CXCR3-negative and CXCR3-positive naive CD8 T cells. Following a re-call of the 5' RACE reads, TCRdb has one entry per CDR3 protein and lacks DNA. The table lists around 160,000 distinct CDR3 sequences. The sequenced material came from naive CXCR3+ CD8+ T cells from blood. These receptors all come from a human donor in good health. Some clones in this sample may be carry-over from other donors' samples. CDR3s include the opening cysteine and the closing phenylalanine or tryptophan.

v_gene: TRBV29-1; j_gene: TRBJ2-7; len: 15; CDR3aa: CSVEDEGPLGYEQYF
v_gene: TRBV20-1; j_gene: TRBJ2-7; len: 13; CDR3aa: CSARIPEGYEQYF
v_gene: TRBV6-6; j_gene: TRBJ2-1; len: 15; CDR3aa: CASSDSGGTYNEQFF
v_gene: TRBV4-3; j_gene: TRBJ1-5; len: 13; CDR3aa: CASSQDYNQPQHF
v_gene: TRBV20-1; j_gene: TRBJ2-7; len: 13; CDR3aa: CSAFTSGTYEQYF
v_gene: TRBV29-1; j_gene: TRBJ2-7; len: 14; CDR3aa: CSVFDIAGGYEQYF
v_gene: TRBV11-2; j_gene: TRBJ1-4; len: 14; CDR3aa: CASSGTGASEKLFF
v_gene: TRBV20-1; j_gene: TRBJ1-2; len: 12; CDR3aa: CSALKGEHGYTF
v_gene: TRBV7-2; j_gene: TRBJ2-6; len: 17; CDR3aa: CASSSGLLVSGANVLTF
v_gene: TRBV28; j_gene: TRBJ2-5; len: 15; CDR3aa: CASSATDREWETQYF
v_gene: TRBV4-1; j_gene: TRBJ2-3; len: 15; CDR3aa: CASSQKYSLTDTQYF
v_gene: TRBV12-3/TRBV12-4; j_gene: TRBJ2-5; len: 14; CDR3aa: CASSFFSGGETQYF
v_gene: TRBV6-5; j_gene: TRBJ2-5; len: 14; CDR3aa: CASSYSGQVETQYF
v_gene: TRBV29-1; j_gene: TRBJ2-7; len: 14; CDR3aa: CSVEVGDSPYEQYF
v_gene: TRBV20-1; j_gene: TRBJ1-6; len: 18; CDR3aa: CSARDTQDPISYNSPLHF
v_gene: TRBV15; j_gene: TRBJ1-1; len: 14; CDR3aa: CATSRDPGYTEAFF
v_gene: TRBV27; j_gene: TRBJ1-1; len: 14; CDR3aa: CASSLTGGNTEAFF
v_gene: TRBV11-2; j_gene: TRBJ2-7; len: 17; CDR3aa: CASSLSGETPSSYEQYF
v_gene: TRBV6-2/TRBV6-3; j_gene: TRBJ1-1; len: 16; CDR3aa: CASSYYIGGAGTEAFF
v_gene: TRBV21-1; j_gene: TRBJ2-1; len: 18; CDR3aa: CASSKKGEEGRSYNEQFF
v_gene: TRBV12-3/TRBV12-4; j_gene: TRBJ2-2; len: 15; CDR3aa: CASSRLASNTGELFF
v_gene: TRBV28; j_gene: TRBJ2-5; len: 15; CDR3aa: CASSPTSGGQETQYF
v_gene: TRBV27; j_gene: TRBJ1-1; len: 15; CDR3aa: CASSPSRGKFTEAFF